Listed here are 13 T cell receptor beta chains from one sample, sequenced in a study of monozygotic twins with inflammatory bowel disease. TCRdb re-called the 5' RACE reads; every CDR3 protein appears as one record, without DNA. This repertoire includes about 350,000 distinct CDR3 sequences. The sequencing sample was made of blood. The receptors derive from a human donor with ulcerative colitis or Crohn's disease, or a healthy co-twin of an affected twin (not recorded which).

The rearrangement links TRBV4-1 to TRBJ1-2; the TCRdb call, TRBD1, lacks DNA for checking. This CDR3 region has 13 residues. Germline CDR1 and CDR2: MGHRA and YSYEKL. CDR3 protein: CASSPDRKGGYTF.

The chain carries TRBV4-2 and TRBJ2-5. Per the germline V gene, CDR1 is LGHNA and CDR2 is YNFKEQ. The CDR3 is 14 amino acids. CDR3 sequence reads: CASSQDPGQETQYF.

The J gene is TRBJ2-5, the V gene TRBV7-9; absent DNA, TCRdb's TRBD1 call cannot be checked. Germline loops: CDR1 SEHNR, CDR2 FQNEAQ (reference sequence). The CDR3 length is 16 residues. CDR3 amino acids: CASSTRPLQEQETQYF.

The chain carries TRBV9 and TRBJ2-7; TCRdb gives TRBD2 as the D gene, but with no DNA this cannot be confirmed. The CDR3 contains 15 residues. Germline CDR1 and CDR2: SGDLS and YYNGEE. CDR3 sequence: CASSASSGYSYEQYF.

The chain couples TRBV7-9 to TRBJ1-4; the D gene TCRdb calls, TRBD1, cannot be checked with no DNA. CDR3 length: 14 amino acids. Per the germline V gene, CDR1 is SEHNR and CDR2 is FQNEAQ (reference sequence). The CDR3 spells CASSPRGTNEKLFF.

The V and J genes are TRBV27 and TRBJ2-7; the D call from TCRdb, TRBD1, cannot be confirmed without DNA. CDR1 is MNHEY, CDR2 SMNVEV, per germline (reference sequence). CDR3 size: 12 residues. This chain's CDR3 is CASRTLRSEQYF.

The gene calls are TRBV14 and TRBJ2-7; TCRdb calls TRBD1, which cannot be checked without DNA. CDR3 length equals 15 residues. Germline V gene sequence: CDR1 SGHDN, CDR2 FVKESK. CDR3 amino acids: CASSQAGTGMIEQYF. The complete variable domain, with remaining parts taken from reference TRBV14 and TRBJ2-7, reads EAGVTQFPSHSVIEKGQTVTLRCDPISGHDNLYWYRRVMGKEIKFLLHFVKESKQDESGMPNNRFLAERTGGTYSTLKVQPAELEDSGVYFCASSQAGTGMIEQYFGPGTRLTVT.

The chain links TRBV5-4 to TRBJ1-2. The CDR3 loop spans 15 amino acids. Germline loops: CDR1 SGHNT, CDR2 YYREEE (reference sequence). The CDR3 spells CASSLALDGNYGYTF. Combining the CDR3 with reference TRBV5-4 and TRBJ1-2 gives the whole variable domain ETGVTQSPTHLIKTRGQQVTLRCSSQSGHNTVSWYQQALGQGPQFIFQYYREEENGRGNFPPRFSGLQFPNYSSELNVNALELDDSALYLCASSLALDGNYGYTFGSGTRLTVV.

The J gene is TRBJ2-2, the V gene TRBV29-1; the TCRdb D gene call, TRBD2, has no DNA to confirm it. The CDR3 runs to 13 residues. Per germline, CDR1 SQVTM and CDR2 ANQGSEA. This CDR3 is CSVGAGATGELFF.

The chain uses TRBV6-5 and TRBJ1-2. Germline V gene sequence: CDR1 MNHEY, CDR2 SVGAGI. CDR3 length: 13 residues. The CDR3 region is CATALSVNYGYTF.

The V gene is TRBV28, the J gene TRBJ2-7; the TCRdb call, TRBD2, lacks DNA for checking. The germline V gene has CDR1 MDHEN and CDR2 SYDVKM. The CDR3 runs 16 residues. CDR3 amino acids: CASSLTLAGGNYVQYF.

J is TRBJ2-3 and V is TRBV5-1; TCRdb outputs TRBD1, but without DNA this stays unchecked. Germline-derived CDR1 and CDR2 are SGHRS and YFSETQ. CDR3 length equals 15 residues. This CDR3 is CASSSGQTSTDTQYF.

The chain recombines TRBV5-1 with TRBJ2-1. The CDR3 totals 15 residues. Germline V gene data show CDR1 as SGHRS and CDR2 as YFSETQ. The CDR3 spells CASSPDGGSYNEQFF.